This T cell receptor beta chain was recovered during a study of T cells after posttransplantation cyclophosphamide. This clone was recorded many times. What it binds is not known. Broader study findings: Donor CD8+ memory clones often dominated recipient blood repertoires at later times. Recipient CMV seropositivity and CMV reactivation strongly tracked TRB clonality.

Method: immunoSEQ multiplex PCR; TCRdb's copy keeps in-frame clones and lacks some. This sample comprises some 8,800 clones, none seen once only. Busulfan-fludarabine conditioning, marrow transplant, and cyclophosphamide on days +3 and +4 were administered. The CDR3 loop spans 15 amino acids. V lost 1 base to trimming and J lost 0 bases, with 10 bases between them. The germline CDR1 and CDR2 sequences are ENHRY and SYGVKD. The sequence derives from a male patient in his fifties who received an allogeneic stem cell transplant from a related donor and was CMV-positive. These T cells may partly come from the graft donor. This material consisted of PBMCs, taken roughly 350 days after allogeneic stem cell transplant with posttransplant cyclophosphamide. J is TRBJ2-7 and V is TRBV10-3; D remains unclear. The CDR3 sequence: CAISEFSGSSYEQYF. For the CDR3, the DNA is TGTGCCATCAGTGAGTTCTCAGGCAGCTCCTACGAGCAGTACTTC.